This T cell receptor beta chain was recovered during a study of blood T cell repertoires in COVID-19. About the research overall: COVID-19 samples, acute and convalescent, were from the United States, Italy and Spain. PBMCs, B-cell-depleted T cells, or T cells were the source of the cDNA or gDNA that made up the material.

Per the original methods: The authors estimated nucleated cell counts from reference gene primer amplification. Using immunoSEQ multiplex PCR, the repertoire was profiled, and TCRdb retains in-frame clones only, with some absent. V and J calls and clone size are given by that table; D and trimming were obtained from the DNA. Of 98,000 or so clones listed, 70% to 85% are singletons. This CDR3 is built from 14 residues. The V and J ends lost 4 bases and 7 bases respectively, with 13 bases between them. The germline gives CDR1 SGHTA, CDR2 FQGNSA. The sample consisted of peripheral blood. The TCR was taken from a woman aged 80 or over with active or convalescent COVID-19. The chain joins TRBV7-2 to TRBJ1-4; TRBD1 is a possible D gene (5 bases). The CDR3 DNA reads TGTGCCAGCAGCTGGGGCTCGGTGGGTGAAAAACTGTTTTTT. This codes for CASSWGSVGEKLFF.